These 28 T cell receptor beta chains share one sample of origin, sequenced in a study of CD8+ T cells in alopecia areata. Indicated treatment: oral pan-JAK inhibitor, 5-10 mg twice daily. The authors extracted RNA and reverse transcribed it into cDNA as the sequencing template. Produced via immunoSEQ multiplex PCR; TCRdb's table is partial and in-frame only. In the table there are 150,000 to 250,000 clones, 55% to 70% of which are singletons. Specimen: CD4+ T cells sorted from blood, collected at week 4, from a patient treated with tofacitinib. The origin of the receptors is a human donor with alopecia areata.

The chain links TRBV9 to TRBJ1-5; D is uncertain. The V gene lost 4 bases and the J gene lost 0 bases, with 11 bases spanning the gap. Germline V gene data show CDR1 as SGDLS and CDR2 as YYNGEE. The CDR3 consists of 15 residues. The DNA for the CDR3 is TGTGCCAGCAGCCCCGGAGGGTATAGCAATCAGCCCCAGCATTTT. Its translation: CASSPGGYSNQPQHF.

The rearrangement links TRBV28 to TRBJ1-2; no firm D call. Germline CDR1 MDHEN, CDR2 SYDVKM. V was shortened by 11 bases and J by 4 bases, with 11 bases between the two germline ends. The CDR3 consists of 11 residues. CDR3 amino acids: CALASAYGYTF. The DNA of the CDR3 is TGTGCCCTCGCGTCCGCCTATGGCTACACCTTC.

The rearrangement links TRBV29-1 to TRBJ2-5, with 7 positions matching TRBD2. The J segment lost 4 bases and the V segment lost 4 bases, leaving 12 bases of the junction unmatched. This CDR3 has 15 amino acids. Germline V gene data show CDR1 as SQVTM and CDR2 as ANQGSEA. The CDR3, as DNA: TGCAGCGTTGGCATCCCCCCGGGGGAGGGAGAGACCCAGTACTTC. The encoded protein is CSVGIPPGEGETQYF.

This chain links TRBV13 with TRBJ1-2, with TRBD1 as a possible D gene (5 bases). This CDR3 region has 15 residues. V lost 2 bases to trimming and J lost 5 bases, with 15 bases between them. Germline CDR1 is PRHDT and CDR2 is FYEKMQ (reference sequence). CDR3 sequence reads: CASSLNLRGGYGYTF. In DNA form, the CDR3 reads TGTGCCAGCAGCTTAAACCTTAGGGGTGGATATGGCTACACCTTC.

This rearrangement joins TRBV29-1 to TRBJ2-7; D possibly matches TRBD1 or TRBD2 (5 bases each). Germline V gene data show CDR1 as SQVTM and CDR2 as ANQGSEA. This CDR3 region has 13 residues. Trimming removed 0 bases at V and 7 bases at J, with 13 bases between. The CDR3 DNA follows: TGCAGCGTTGAAGAGTCAAGAGGGACGGAGCAGTACTTC. Translation gives CSVEESRGTEQYF.

This clone has more than one count but fewer than ten. J is TRBJ2-3 and V is TRBV18, with 8 bases fitting TRBD1. The junction had 2 bases not matched to a gene; V was cut back by 3 bases and J by 0 bases. Germline lookup yields CDR1 KGHSH and CDR2 LQKENI. The CDR3 runs to 15 residues. The CDR3 sequence is CASSPDRASTDTQYF. For the CDR3, the DNA is TGTGCCAGCTCACCGGACAGGGCTAGCACAGATACGCAGTATTTT. The whole variable domain, filled in from reference TRBV18 and TRBJ2-3, reads NAGVMQNPRHLVRRRGQEARLRCSPMKGHSHVYWYRQLPEEGLKFMVYLQKENIIDESGMPKERFSAEFPKEGPSILRIQQVVRGDSAAYFCASSPDRASTDTQYFGPGTRLTVL.

The V gene is TRBV29-1, the J gene TRBJ2-3; 7 nucleotides align to TRBD2. The V and J ends lost 7 bases and 1 base, in that order; junction bases with no gene match: 11. This CDR3 spans 15 amino acids. CDR1 SQVTM and CDR2 ANQGSEA come from the germline V gene. CDR3 bases: TGCAGCGGGAACCGGGTGAGCGGGGGCACAGATACGCAGTATTTT. Translating it yields CSGNRVSGGTDTQYF.

The chain carries TRBV4-3 and TRBJ1-1; D is ambiguous. Germline V gives CDR1 LGHNA, CDR2 YSLEER. This CDR3 is built from 15 residues. The V and J ends lost 0 bases and 3 bases respectively, with 11 bases between them. For the CDR3, the DNA is TGCGCCAGCAGCCAAGAACCAGTTCCCCACACTGAAGCTTTCTTT. This gives the protein CASSQEPVPHTEAFF.

The V call is TRBV2, the J call TRBJ2-4, with TRBD1 matching 10 bases. Per the germline V gene, CDR1 is SNHLY and CDR2 is FYNNEI. V shed 7 bases, J shed 7 bases, and the junction held 7 bases outside the gene matches. The CDR3 runs 14 residues. The CDR3 spells CASTTDRGRNIQYF. CDR3 nucleotides: TGTGCCAGCACCACTGACAGGGGGCGCAACATTCAGTACTTC.

This clone was detected a few times. V and J are TRBV18 and TRBJ2-3; the D gene could be TRBD1 or TRBD2 (5 bases each). This CDR3 contains 14 residues. V gave up 0 bases and J gave up 4 bases, with 8 bases separating them. Germline CDR1 and CDR2: KGHSH and LQKENI. CDR3 in amino acids: CASSPPRGADTQYF. The CDR3 nucleotides are TGTGCCAGCTCACCACCGAGGGGCGCAGATACGCAGTATTTT.

CDR3 nucleotide sequence: TGCAGCGTTGGAGGGAGGGACAATAGCAATCAGCCCCAGCATTTT. It yields the protein CSVGGRDNSNQPQHF. The chain recombines TRBV29-1 with TRBJ1-5, with D possibly matching TRBD1 (6 bases). The CDR3 covers 15 residues. V was cut by 4 bases and J by 0 bases, with 13 bases left in between. Germline CDR1 reads SQVTM; CDR2 reads ANQGSEA.

This sequence joins TRBV7-8 and TRBJ2-1, with 9 positions matching TRBD1. The CDR3 consists of 18 residues. Germline V CDR1 and CDR2: SGHVS, FQNEAQ. J gave up 11 bases and V 5 bases, and 22 bases lay outside the gene matches. CDR3 region: CASSPLYKDRGGLGKQFF. The CDR3 DNA sequence: TGTGCCAGCAGCCCATTATATAAGGACAGGGGAGGGTTGGGTAAGCAGTTCTTC.

In its sample, this clone was seen once. Written as DNA, the CDR3 is TGTGCCACCAGCAGAGAAGGAAGGCAGTACTTC. As protein: CATSREGRQYF. This chain uses TRBV15 with TRBJ2-7; D uncertain. V lost 0 bases and J lost 9, with 6 bases in between. The CDR3 spans 11 residues. CDR1 is LNHNV and CDR2 is YYDKDF in the germline V gene (reference sequence).

This chain connects TRBV29-1 to TRBJ2-1; 8 bases line up with TRBD1. Germline V gene sequence: CDR1 SQVTM, CDR2 ANQGSEA. V shed 7 bases, J shed 4 bases, and the junction held 9 bases outside the gene matches. CDR3 size: 14 residues. CDR3 loop: CSAYGTGYYNEQFF. CDR3 bases: TGCAGCGCCTACGGGACAGGATATTACAATGAGCAGTTCTTC.

The rearrangement uses TRBV6-6 and TRBJ2-7; no reliable D call. Trimming stripped 1 base from V and 3 bases from J, with 13 bases between. Germline V gene sequence: CDR1 MNHNY, CDR2 SVGAGI (reference sequence). The CDR3 contains 15 residues. The CDR3 here is CASSYYTSGFYEQYF. The CDR3 DNA reads TGTGCCAGCAGTTACTATACCTCGGGCTTCTACGAGCAGTACTTC.

This clone showed up just a few times. The chain couples TRBV9 to TRBJ2-1; 10 bases align to TRBD1. V dropped 2 bases and J dropped 2; count of bases not matched to a gene: 1. The germline CDR1 and CDR2 sequences are SGDLS and YYNGEE. This CDR3 is built from 15 residues. CDR3 region: CASSVGQGTYNEQFF. The CDR3 DNA follows: TGTGCCAGCAGCGTGGGACAGGGGACCTACAATGAGCAGTTCTTC.

The CDR3: CASSLVPGVRNTEAFF. The DNA of the CDR3 is TGCGCCAGCAGCTTGGTCCCAGGGGTGCGGAACACTGAAGCTTTCTTT. This rearrangement joins TRBV5-1 to TRBJ1-1, with D perhaps matching TRBD1 (6 bases). V lost 0 bases to trimming and J lost 1 base, with 13 bases between them. From germline, CDR1 is SGHRS and CDR2 YFSETQ. This CDR3 has 16 residues.

This clone has just a few counts. Here the CDR3 reads CASSRPDSGNQPQHF. CDR3 in DNA: TGTGCCAGCAGTCGCCCCGACAGCGGCAATCAGCCCCAGCATTTT. The chain uses TRBV28 and TRBJ1-5; D possibly corresponds to TRBD1 (5 bases). Trimming shortened V by 5 bases and J by 2 bases, and 13 bases separated the two germline ends. The CDR3 spans 15 residues. The V gene's germline CDR1 is MDHEN and CDR2 SYDVKM.

This clone was seen only a few times. The chain recombines TRBV27 with TRBJ2-7; maybe TRBD2 (5 bases). CDR1 and CDR2 (germline): MNHEY, SMNVEV (reference sequence). Trimming left V 5 bases short and J 5 bases short, with 19 bases between. The CDR3 is made up of 15 amino acids. The CDR3 DNA sequence: TGTGCCAGCAGTGGAAACGGGGTTGGGTCCCACGAGCAGTACTTC. Amino acids: CASSGNGVGSHEQYF.

V is TRBV29-1 and J is TRBJ2-3; no reliable D call. The CDR3 loop spans 12 amino acids. The V gene lost 6 bases and the J gene lost 4 bases, with 11 bases spanning the gap. The germline CDR1 and CDR2 sequences are SQVTM and ANQGSEA. The CDR3 DNA sequence: TGCAGCGTCAGCCATGGGGCAGATACGCAGTATTTT. Translation: CSVSHGADTQYF.

The CDR3 loop reads CAWSAEANVLTF. As DNA, the CDR3 is TGTGCCTGGAGTGCGGAAGCCAACGTCCTGACTTTC. This chain joins TRBV30 and TRBJ2-6; D not certain. Germline values: CDR1 GTSNPN, CDR2 SVGIG (reference sequence). Trimming took off 1 base at V and 7 bases at J, with 5 bases between the two ends. The CDR3 spans 12 residues.

The rearrangement links TRBV19 to TRBJ1-5; tentative D call: TRBD1 (5 bases). The length of the CDR3 is 13 residues. V dropped 11 bases and J dropped 5 bases, with 16 bases sitting between them. Germline V gives CDR1 LNHDA, CDR2 SQIVND (reference sequence). The CDR3 is CAGGRRTDQPQHF. In DNA, the CDR3 is TGTGCCGGGGGAAGACGGACCGATCAGCCCCAGCATTTT.

Only a few counts were recorded for this clone. The V gene is TRBV7-2, the J gene TRBJ2-1; the D call may be TRBD1 or TRBD2 (5 bases each). Trimming left V 1 base short and J 2 bases short, with 6 bases between. The CDR3 loop spans 14 amino acids. CDR1 and CDR2 from the germline V gene are SGHTA and FQGNSA. The CDR3 DNA reads as TGTGCCAGCAGCTTAGGGGGGACCTACAATGAGCAGTTCTTC. Translating gives CASSLGGTYNEQFF. The full variable domain, rest sourced from reference TRBV7-2 and TRBJ2-1, is GAGVSQSPSNKVTEKGKDVELRCDPISGHTALYWYRQSLGQGLEFLIYFQGNSAPDKSGLPSDRFSAERTGGSVSTLTIQRTQQEDSAVYLCASSLGGTYNEQFFGPGTRLTVL.

The V gene is TRBV7-2, the J gene TRBJ2-7; possible D gene TRBD2, 6 bases. This CDR3 is built from 15 residues. Looked up from germline, CDR1 is SGHTA and CDR2 is FQGNSA. The V end was cut by 5 bases, the J end by 4 bases, with 18 bases between. Written as DNA, the CDR3 is TGTGCCAGCAGCCCAGACCGCGGGACCCAATACGAGCAGTACTTC. Protein sequence: CASSPDRGTQYEQYF.

The chain couples TRBV2 to TRBJ1-5; a weak D match, TRBD1 (6 bases). V lost 6 bases and J 6 bases, leaving 18 bases between the germline ends. CDR1 SNHLY and CDR2 FYNNEI come from the germline V gene. This CDR3 comprises 15 residues. CDR3 in amino acids: CASRALGGERQPQHF. CDR3 bases: TGTGCCAGCAGGGCCCTTGGGGGCGAGCGTCAGCCCCAGCATTTT. The whole variable domain, filled in from reference TRBV2 and TRBJ1-5, reads EPEVTQTPSHQVTQMGQEVILRCVPISNHLYFYWYRQILGQKVEFLVSFYNNEISEKSEIFDDQFSVERPDGSNFTLKIRSTKLEDSAMYFCASRALGGERQPQHFGDGTRLSIL.

The V and J genes are TRBV7-9 and TRBJ1-6; D possibly corresponds to TRBD1 (5 bases). Per the germline V gene, CDR1 is SEHNR and CDR2 is FQNEAQ (reference sequence). This CDR3 has 15 residues. V lost 1 base to trimming and J lost 10 bases, with 14 bases between them. Written as DNA, the CDR3 is TGTGCCAGCAGCTTAGGAGGGGTCGGAGGCTCACCCCTCCACTTT. This encodes CASSLGGVGGSPLHF.

Regarding this clone: Other DNA sequences of this sample code for an identical CDR3. V gene TRBV18 combines with J gene TRBJ1-6; possibly TRBD1 for D (5 bases). Trimming shortened V by 3 bases and J by 10 bases, and 10 bases separated the two germline ends. CDR3 length: 13 amino acids. CDR1 and CDR2 from the germline V gene are KGHSH and LQKENI. CDR3 protein: CASSPDRDSPLHF. In DNA form, the CDR3 reads TGTGCCAGCTCACCGGATAGGGACTCACCCCTCCACTTT.

The chain is built from TRBV30 and TRBJ2-5, with D possibly being TRBD1 (6 bases). The CDR3 has 14 residues. Germline lookup yields CDR1 GTSNPN and CDR2 SVGIG (reference sequence). Trimming removed 1 base at V and 1 base at J, with 10 bases between. CDR3 sequence: CAWSADRSQETQYF. Written as DNA, the CDR3 is TGTGCCTGGAGTGCCGACAGGTCCCAAGAGACCCAGTACTTC.